This T cell receptor delta chain was found in a study of gamma-delta chains in newborns, infants, children. Overall study: Polyclonal expansion of innate γδ T cells after birth follows microbial exposure.

In the case of this clone: A much larger clone sits a single nucleotide away, making a read error possible.

CDR3 length: 15 amino acids. Trimming stripped 4 bases from V and 2 bases from J, with 16 bases between. Germline lookup yields CDR1 GEAIGNYY and CDR2 EKD. TCRdb redid the clone calls on the reads with CATT. The table records around 1,600 delta-chain clones, 40% to 45% of them present only once. The rearrangement links TRDV2 to TRDJ1, with D perhaps matching TRDD3 (5 bases). The sample taken for sequencing was blood. The source is a child who had a fever. Here the CDR3 reads CACEPLRGMTDKLIF. CDR3 sequence (DNA): TGTGCCTGTGAGCCGCTGAGGGGAATGACCGATAAACTCATCTTT.